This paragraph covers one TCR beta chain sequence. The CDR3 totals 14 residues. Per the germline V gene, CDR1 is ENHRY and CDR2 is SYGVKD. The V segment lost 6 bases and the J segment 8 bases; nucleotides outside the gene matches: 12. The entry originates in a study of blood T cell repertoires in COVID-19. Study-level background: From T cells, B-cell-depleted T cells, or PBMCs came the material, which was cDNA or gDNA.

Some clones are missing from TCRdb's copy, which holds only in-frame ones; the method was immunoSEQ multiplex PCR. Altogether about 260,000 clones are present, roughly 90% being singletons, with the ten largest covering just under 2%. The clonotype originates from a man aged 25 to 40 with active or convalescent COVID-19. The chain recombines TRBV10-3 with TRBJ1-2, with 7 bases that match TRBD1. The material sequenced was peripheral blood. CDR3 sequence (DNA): TGTGCCATCAGAGCACAGGGGAATATTGGCGGCTACACCTTC. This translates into CAIRAQGNIGGYTF.